This T cell receptor (beta chain) was captured in a study of radiation and T cells in renal cell carcinoma. Background on the study: Nephrectomy followed 15 Gy stereotactic body radiation by 4 weeks.

After removal of 4 bases from V and 5 bases from J, the junction contained 6 bases not matched to a gene. CDR3 size: 13 residues. In germline, CDR1 is SGHNT, CDR2 YYREEE (reference sequence). Clones were sequenced by immunoSEQ multiplex PCR, and TCRdb holds only the in-frame ones, with some missing. The table shows some 150,000 clones, with approximately 82% occurring only once. As to this clone: Its antigen is undetermined.

As for time point: baseline pretreatment blood. Treatment reported: 15 Gy SBRT to primary tumor, nephrectomy 4 weeks later. Serial blood draws occurred at baseline and 2 and 4 weeks post-SBRT. Study outcomes and limitations: Pretreatment tumor biopsies were lacking, so baseline clonotypes are unknown. In blood, top tumor clones expanded by 2 weeks, shrinking by 4.

Sequenced here: blood, sampled from a patient whose treatment included radiotherapy and nephrectomy. The rearrangement uses TRBV5-4 and TRBJ2-7, with 7 bases fitting TRBD1. The sequence was collected from a woman aged 45 to 65 with renal cell carcinoma. The CDR3 DNA sequence: TGTGCCAGCAGCCAAACTGACAGGGACGAGCAGTACTTC. This translates into CASSQTDRDEQYF.